The TCR beta chain under discussion was sequenced for a study of shared clonotypes between healthy human individuals. In the study overall: Researchers assigned three CD4 naive, three CD4 memory, two CD8 naive and one CD8 memory plate to each donor.

Germline V gives CDR1 SQVTM, CDR2 ANQGSEA. Trimming stripped 6 bases from V and 4 bases from J, with 12 bases between. The CDR3 covers 13 residues. Some clones are missing from TCRdb's copy, which holds only in-frame ones; the method was immunoSEQ multiplex PCR. The sample consists of 2 million to 2.5 million clones, approximately 93% of them appearing once. The chain employs TRBV29-1 and TRBJ2-2; possible D gene TRBD2, 5 bases. The sequencing sample was made of naive CD4+ T cells from PBMCs. Subset denoted: CD45RA+ positively selected. The sequence came from a young man in good health. Some clones in this sample may be carry-over from other donors' samples. CDR3 sequence: CSVRTAGTGELFF. In nucleotides, the CDR3 is TGCAGCGTGCGGACTGCGGGCACCGGGGAGCTGTTTTTT.